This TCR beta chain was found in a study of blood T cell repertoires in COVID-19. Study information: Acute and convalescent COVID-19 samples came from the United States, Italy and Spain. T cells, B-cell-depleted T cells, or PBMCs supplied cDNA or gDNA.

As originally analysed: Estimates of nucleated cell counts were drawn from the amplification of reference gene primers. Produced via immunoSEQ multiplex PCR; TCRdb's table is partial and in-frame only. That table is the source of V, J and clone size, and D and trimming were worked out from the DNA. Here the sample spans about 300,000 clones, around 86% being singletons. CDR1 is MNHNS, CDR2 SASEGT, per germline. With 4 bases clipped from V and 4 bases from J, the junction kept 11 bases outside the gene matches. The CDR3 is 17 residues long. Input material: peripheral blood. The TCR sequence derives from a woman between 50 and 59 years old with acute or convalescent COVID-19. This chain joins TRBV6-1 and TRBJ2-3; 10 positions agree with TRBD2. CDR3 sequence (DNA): TGTGCCAGCAGTGGGTGGGGGACTAGCGTTGTCCCAGATACGCAGTATTTT. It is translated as CASSGWGTSVVPDTQYF.